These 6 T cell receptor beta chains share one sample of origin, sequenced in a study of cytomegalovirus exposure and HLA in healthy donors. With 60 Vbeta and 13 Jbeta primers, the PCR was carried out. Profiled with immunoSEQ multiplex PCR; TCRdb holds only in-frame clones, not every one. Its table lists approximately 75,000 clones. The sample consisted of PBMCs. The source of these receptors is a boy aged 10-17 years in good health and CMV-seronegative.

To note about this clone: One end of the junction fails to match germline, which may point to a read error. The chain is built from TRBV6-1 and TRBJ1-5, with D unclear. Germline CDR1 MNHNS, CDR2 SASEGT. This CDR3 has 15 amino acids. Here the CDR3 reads CASTSRAGSNQHQHF. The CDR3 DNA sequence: TGTGCCAGCACGTCGAGGGCAGGTAGCAATCAGCACCAGCATTTT.

DNA for the CDR3: TGTGCCAGCAGCGTAGAGGGTATACCGTGGGGGCCAGAGACCCAGTACTTC. Its protein is CASSVEGIPWGPETQYF. V is TRBV9 and J is TRBJ2-5; D is perhaps TRBD1 (6 bases). Germline V gives CDR1 SGDLS, CDR2 YYNGEE. The CDR3 length is 17 residues. V shed 0 bases and J shed 4 bases, with 19 bases lying between them.

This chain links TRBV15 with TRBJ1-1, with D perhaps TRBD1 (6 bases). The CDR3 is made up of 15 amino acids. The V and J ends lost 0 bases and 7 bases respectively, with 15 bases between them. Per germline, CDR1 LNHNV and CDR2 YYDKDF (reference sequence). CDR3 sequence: CATSRDGGGLSEAFF. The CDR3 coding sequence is TGTGCCACCAGCAGAGATGGGGGGGGGCTGAGTGAAGCTTTCTTT.

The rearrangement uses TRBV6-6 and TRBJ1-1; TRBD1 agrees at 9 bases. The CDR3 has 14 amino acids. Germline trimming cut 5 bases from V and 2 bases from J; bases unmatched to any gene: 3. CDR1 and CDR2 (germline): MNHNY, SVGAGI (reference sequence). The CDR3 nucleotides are TGTGCCAGCAGTACAGGGGGCCTAAACACTGAAGCTTTCTTT. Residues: CASSTGGLNTEAFF.

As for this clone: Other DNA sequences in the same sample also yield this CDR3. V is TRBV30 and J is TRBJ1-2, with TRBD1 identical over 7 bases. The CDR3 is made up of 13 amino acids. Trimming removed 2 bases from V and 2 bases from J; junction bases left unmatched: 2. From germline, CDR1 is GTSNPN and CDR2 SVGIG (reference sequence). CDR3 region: CAWSPQGNYGYTF. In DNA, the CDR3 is TGTGCCTGGAGTCCACAGGGGAACTATGGCTACACCTTC.

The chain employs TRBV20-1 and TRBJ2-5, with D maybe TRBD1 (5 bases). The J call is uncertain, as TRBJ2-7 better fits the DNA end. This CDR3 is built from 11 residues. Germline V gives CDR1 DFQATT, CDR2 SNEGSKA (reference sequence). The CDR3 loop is CSAGRQYEQYF. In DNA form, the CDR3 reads TGCAGTGCTGGGCGACAGTACGAGCAGTACTTC.